This T cell receptor (beta chain) was found in a study of OX40 agonist ivuxolimab in advanced cancers. At the level of the whole study: Ivuxolimab was a fully human IgG2 agonistic monoclonal antibody targeting the costimulatory receptor OX40 (CD134). Peripheral TCRbeta sequencing aimed to test whether ivuxolimab altered TCR sequence diversity and caused clonal T-cell expansion. Three dose-escalation patients achieved partial responses, one with hepatocellular carcinoma and two with cutaneous melanoma. Of the 52 patients in dose escalation, some 20 had hepatocellular carcinoma, about 15 had melanoma, 9 had renal cell carcinoma and 9 had head and neck cancer. In the dose-escalation cohort, 82.7% of patients were male, and the mean age was approximately 60 years, with a range of roughly 20 to 80. Patients were allowed to have had prior anti-PD-1, anti-PD-L1 or anti-CTLA-4 therapy, and 30% to 40% of the dose-escalation patients had been treated with checkpoint inhibitors. Intravenous ivuxolimab was administered to patients every 2 weeks at six dose levels: 0.01, 0.1, 0.3, 1.5, 3 and 10 mg/kg. The monotherapy dose-escalation portion (N of about 49 patients) of the phase I ivuxolimab trial is reported in the paper.

What the authors observed across the whole study: Clonal expansion of both CD4+ and CD8+ blood T cells was observed from baseline to week 6 at doses 0.1 to 3.0 mg/kg. Low levels of normalized T-cell clonal expansion were also seen in some patients who did not respond. After ivuxolimab, CD8+ T cells had more expanded clones than CD4+ T cells on average. The antigen specificity of the clonally expanded peripheral T cells was not determined. In the 0.1-3.0 mg/kg groups, partial responders were among the patients with the lowest normalized peripheral clonal expansion, particularly in CD8+ T cells.

To sequence the TCRbeta CDR3 region, genomic DNA was isolated from the sorted cells. The immunoSEQ Assay was used for sequencing of TCRbeta CDR3 regions. TCRdb limited this immuneACCESS table to in-frame rearrangements with V and J called. A share of clones is missing; checked studies link under half to unresolved V genes, and the rest is unexplained. Within this sample are around 63,000 clones, with about nine tenths of them counted one time only. The top ten hold about 1.2% of the sample. A note on this clone: Its antigen is unknown. Base quality data are lacking; no much larger clone is found one base away.

The trial excluded patients who had a history of autoimmune disease or were on systemic immunosuppression. Peripheral blood for TCR sequencing was collected from all dose cohorts at baseline, on cycle 4 day 1, and on cycle 7 day 1. Samples came from an open-label, multicenter, first-in-human phase I dose-escalation trial of ivuxolimab. Adults with locally advanced or metastatic melanoma, renal cell carcinoma, hepatocellular carcinoma or head and neck squamous cell carcinoma were enrolled in the trial. Before TCR sequencing, CD4+ T cells and CD8+ T cells were sorted from peripheral blood as separate populations. From the germline V gene, CDR1 is MDHEN and CDR2 is SYDVKM. From its cysteine to its phenylalanine, the CDR3 spans 13 amino acids. The read is trimmed to its CDR3 DNA, 39 bases read in frame from base 1.

The chain employs TRBV28 and TRBJ2-5; 8 bases in the junction line up with TRBD2. The J call may be incorrect, as the DNA end agrees better with TRBJ2-7. The sequenced sample was CD4+ or CD8+ T cells sorted from blood, obtained in a trial of the OX40 agonist ivuxolimab. This TCR was sampled from an adult with an advanced solid tumor such as melanoma, head and neck, liver or kidney cancer. This receptor has the CDR3 CASNSGTPYEQYF. The DNA is TGTGCCAGCAATAGCGGGACCCCCTACGAGCAGTACTTC.